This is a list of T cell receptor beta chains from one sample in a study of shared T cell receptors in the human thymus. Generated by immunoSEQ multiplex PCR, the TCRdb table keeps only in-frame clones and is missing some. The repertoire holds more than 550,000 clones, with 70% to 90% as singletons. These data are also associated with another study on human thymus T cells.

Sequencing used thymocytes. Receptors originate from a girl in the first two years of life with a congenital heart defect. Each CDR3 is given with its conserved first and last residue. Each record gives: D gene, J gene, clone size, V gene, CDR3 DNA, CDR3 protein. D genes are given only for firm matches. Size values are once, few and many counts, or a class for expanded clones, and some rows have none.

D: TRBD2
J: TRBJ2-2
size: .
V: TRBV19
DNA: TGTGCCAGTAGTATCTGGGGGACTAGGTGTCCCGGGGAGCTGTTTTTT
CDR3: CASSIWGTRCPGELFF

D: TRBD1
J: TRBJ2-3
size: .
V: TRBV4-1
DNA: TGCGCCAGCAGCCAAGAACACAGGGGTTCTCCTCGGGATACGCAGTATTTT
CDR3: CASSQEHRGSPRDTQYF

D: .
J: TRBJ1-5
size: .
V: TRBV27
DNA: TGTGCCAGCAGATCCGGGTCCCTCAATCAGCCCCAGCATTTT
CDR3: CASRSGSLNQPQHF

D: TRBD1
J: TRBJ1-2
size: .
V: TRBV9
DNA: TGTGCCAGCAGCGCACCTTCTTCCGGGACAGGCGTCCCCCTACCTGGGGGCTACACCTTC
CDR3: CASSAPSSGTGVPLPGGYTF

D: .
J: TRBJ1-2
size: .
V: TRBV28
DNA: TGTGCCAGCAGACCCCGGAACTATGGCTACACCTTC
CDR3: CASRPRNYGYTF

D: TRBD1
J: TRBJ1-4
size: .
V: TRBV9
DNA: TGTGCCAGCAGCCTCGGGACAGGAGAGACTAATGAAAAACTGTTTTTT
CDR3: CASSLGTGETNEKLFF

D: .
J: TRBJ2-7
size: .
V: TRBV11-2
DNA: TGTGCCAGCAGCCCCCCTGGACAGATTAACAGCTACGAGCAGTACTTC
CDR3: CASSPPGQINSYEQYF

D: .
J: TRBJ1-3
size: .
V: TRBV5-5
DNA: TGTGCCAGCAGCTTTCAGGTTATCCATCCTTTCTCTGGAAACACCATATATTTT
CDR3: CASSFQVIHPFSGNTIYF

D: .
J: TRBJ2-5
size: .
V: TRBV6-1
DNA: TGTGCCAGCGAAGCCCTTCCGGGAGTACAGTACTTC
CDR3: CASEALPGVQYF

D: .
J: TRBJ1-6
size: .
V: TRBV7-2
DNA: TGTGCCAGCAGCTTAGTGTATTATAATTCACCCCTCCACTTT
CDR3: CASSLVYYNSPLHF

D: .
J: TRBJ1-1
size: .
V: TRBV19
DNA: TGTGCCAGTAGTATAGGGGCAGAGAAAAGCACTGAAGCTTTCTTT
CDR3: CASSIGAEKSTEAFF

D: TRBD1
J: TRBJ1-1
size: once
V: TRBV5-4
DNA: TGTGCCAGCAGCTTAGGGACAGTGGCTTTCTTT
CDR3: CASSLGTVAFF

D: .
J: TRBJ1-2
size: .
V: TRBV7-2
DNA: TGTGCCAGCAGCCACAAAAGGCTTGAGGGTGGCTACACCTTC
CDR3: CASSHKRLEGGYTF

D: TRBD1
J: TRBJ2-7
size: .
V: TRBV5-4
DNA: TGTGCCAGCAGCTCCGGGACAGAAGCCTACGAGCAGTACTTC
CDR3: CASSSGTEAYEQYF

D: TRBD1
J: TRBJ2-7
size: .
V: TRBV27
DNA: TGTGCCAGCACCCCACGGACAGGGCGCGAGCAGTACTTC
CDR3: CASTPRTGREQYF

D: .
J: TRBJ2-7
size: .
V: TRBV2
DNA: TGTGCCAGCAGTGACCAGGCACCCTACGAGCAGTACTTC
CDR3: CASSDQAPYEQYF